The next 22 T cell receptor beta chains were all read from a single sample in a study of T-cell reconstitution after alpha-beta-depleted transplantation in children. A TCRbeta library incorporating unique molecular identifiers was prepared. From the PCR reads, TCRdb called clonotypes with MiXCR, one entry per CDR3 protein. The data hold roughly 280,000 distinct CDR3 sequences, with under 14% observed a single time. Sequences were derived from peripheral blood, sampled 180 days after TCRalphabeta/CD19-depleted stem cell transplant. The receptor source for this set is a male patient between 2 and 10 years old who had a stem cell transplant for chronic granulomatous disease, so the T cells may come from the graft donor.

In the case of this clonotype: This may be a read error, as it is one base from a much larger clone. This chain connects TRBV28 to TRBJ1-4; D is undetermined. Per germline, CDR1 MDHEN and CDR2 SYDVKM. This CDR3 spans 15 amino acids. This CDR3 is CASSPGRATTEKLFF. In DNA form, the CDR3 reads TGTGCCAGCAGCCCAGGAAGGGCAACTACTGAAAAACTGTTTTTT. The full variable domain, completed using reference TRBV28 and TRBJ1-4, is DVKVTQSSRYLVKRTGEKVFLECVQDMDHENMFWYRQDPGLGLRLIYFSYDVKMKEKGDIPEGYSVSREKKERFSLILESASTNQTSMYLCASSPGRATTEKLFFGSGTQLSVL.

This clonotype was counted many times. The rearrangement uses TRBV29-1 and TRBJ2-3, with 9 bases that match TRBD1. The germline V gene encodes CDR1 SQVTM and CDR2 ANQGSEA. V was clipped by 3 bases and J by 3 bases; unmatched bases: 1. This CDR3 contains 13 residues. CDR3 protein: CSVEGQGTDTQYF. Written as DNA, the CDR3 is TGCAGCGTTGAGGGACAGGGAACAGATACGCAGTATTTT.

There are a few counts of this clonotype. V is TRBV30 and J is TRBJ2-7; tentatively, D is TRBD2 (7 bases). The CDR3 is made up of 14 amino acids. With 2 bases removed from V and 3 bases from J, the gap between germline ends came to 14 bases. Germline lookup yields CDR1 GTSNPN and CDR2 SVGIG (reference sequence). CDR3 region: CAWSSGTRSYEQYF. Here the CDR3 DNA reads TGTGCCTGGAGTAGCGGGACAAGGAGCTACGAGCAGTACTTC.

This clonotype has at least ten counts. The chain recombines TRBV5-1 with TRBJ2-6, with D perhaps TRBD1 (5 bases). CDR3 length: 17 amino acids. Germline V lookup: CDR1 SGHRS, CDR2 YFSETQ. The germline V and J ends were trimmed by 7 bases and 0 bases, with 17 bases remaining between them. The CDR3 reads CASFPVPQGSGANVLTF. In nucleotides, the CDR3 is TGCGCCAGCTTTCCAGTCCCCCAGGGCTCTGGGGCCAACGTCCTGACTTTC.

Comment on this clonotype: This may be a read error: a much more frequent sequence differs by one nucleotide. The V call is TRBV7-9, the J call TRBJ2-7; TRBD1 is a possible D gene (5 bases). This CDR3 spans 13 amino acids. The germline V gene has CDR1 SEHNR and CDR2 FQNEAQ (reference sequence). The CDR3 DNA sequence: TGTGCCAGCAGCCCTAAAAGGGGTGGCGAGCAGTCCTTC. Residues: CASSPKRGGEQSF.

This clonotype was observed at least ten times. The chain uses TRBV7-3 and TRBJ2-3; TRBD2 matches 8 bases. CDR1 is SGHTA and CDR2 is FQGTGA in the germline V gene. The CDR3 covers 15 residues. With V trimmed by 1 base and J by 6 bases, 6 bases remained unmatched. CDR3 region: CASSLISGGADTQYF. CDR3 coding DNA: TGTGCCAGCAGCTTAATATCCGGGGGGGCCGATACGCAGTATTTT.

Many counts were recorded for this clonotype. The rearrangement links TRBV29-1 to TRBJ1-5; 8 bases match TRBD1. CDR3 length: 12 residues. CDR1 is SQVTM, CDR2 ANQGSEA, per germline. Losses at the gene ends were 5 bases for V and 6 bases for J; bases not matched to a gene: 3. The CDR3 protein is CSVLTGGQPQHF. The CDR3 DNA sequence: TGCAGCGTTTTAACAGGGGGTCAGCCCCAGCATTTT.

The sample holds many counts of this clonotype. The chain joins TRBV7-9 to TRBJ2-1; the D gene is possibly TRBD2 (6 bases). CDR3 length equals 14 residues. Germline loops: CDR1 SEHNR, CDR2 FQNEAQ (reference sequence). V was cut by 11 bases and J by 4 bases, with 18 bases left in between. This CDR3 reads CAGRRESGYNEQFF. In DNA, the CDR3 is TGTGCCGGACGTCGGGAGAGCGGGTACAATGAGCAGTTCTTC.

In this sample, this clonotype turned up many times. The chain uses TRBV5-1 and TRBJ2-7, with D perhaps given as TRBD1 or TRBD2 (5 bases each). This CDR3 region has 14 residues. CDR1 is SGHRS and CDR2 is YFSETQ in the germline V gene. V gave up 4 bases and J gave up 2 bases, with 13 bases separating them. As DNA, the CDR3 is TGCGCCAGCAGCACCGGGACCCTGACCTACGAGCAGTACTTC. This sequence encodes CASSTGTLTYEQYF.

This clonotype was seen more than once but under ten times. This sequence may be a read error, since a much larger clone differs from it by one base. V gene TRBV29-1 combines with J gene TRBJ1-1; no clear D. The V end lost 3 bases, the J end lost 11 bases, and 4 bases lay between the germline ends. The germline CDR1 and CDR2 sequences are SQVTM and ANQGSEA. There are 8 residues in the CDR3. CDR3 protein: CSVDRAFF. The CDR3 nucleotides are TGCAGCGTTGATCGGGCTTTCTTT.

This clonotype was observed at least ten times. The gene calls are TRBV5-1 and TRBJ2-7, with D tentatively TRBD1 (5 bases). Germline CDR1 and CDR2: SGHRS and YFSETQ. This CDR3 is 14 amino acids long. V was shortened by 2 bases and J by 5 bases, with 14 bases between the two germline ends. The CDR3 here is CASSFAGYFHEQYF. The CDR3 nucleotides read TGCGCCAGCAGCTTTGCAGGGTATTTCCACGAGCAGTACTTC. Filled out from reference TRBV5-1 and TRBJ2-7, the complete variable domain reads KAGVTQTPRYLIKTRGQQVTLSCSPISGHRSVSWYQQTPGQGLQFLFEYFSETQRNKGNFPGRFSGRQFSNSRSEMNVSTLELGDSALYLCASSFAGYFHEQYFGPGTRLTVT.

The sample holds many counts of this clonotype. The chain links TRBV25-1 to TRBJ2-1, with 13 bases aligning to TRBD2. Germline V gives CDR1 MGHDK, CDR2 SYGVNS. Germline trimming cut 2 bases from V and 12 bases from J; bases unmatched to any gene: 4. This CDR3 comprises 14 residues. The CDR3 spells CASSETSGRAGQFF. The CDR3 DNA is TGTGCCAGCAGTGAAACTAGCGGGAGGGCCGGGCAGTTCTTC.

This clonotype was observed at least ten times. The chain is built from TRBV4-2 and TRBJ2-1; D may correspond to TRBD1 or TRBD2 (5 bases each). Germline V CDR1 and CDR2: LGHNA, YNFKEQ. V was cut by 3 bases and J by 4 bases, with 16 bases left in between. CDR3 length equals 16 residues. The CDR3 DNA reads TGTGCCAGCAGCCACCCCTTCTCGGGGCTTTACAATGAGCAGTTCTTC. Its protein is CASSHPFSGLYNEQFF.

This clonotype came up many times. The rearrangement links TRBV20-1 to TRBJ2-5, with TRBD2 matching 9 bases. Germline V CDR1 and CDR2: DFQATT, SNEGSKA (reference sequence). The length of the CDR3 is 14 residues. With V trimmed by 6 bases and J by 4 bases, 9 bases remained unmatched. CDR3 nucleotide sequence: TGCAGTGCCCCCCTTCTAGCGGGAAGAGAGACCCAGTACTTC. Its translation: CSAPLLAGRETQYF.

This sequence joins TRBV2 and TRBJ2-7; D possibly corresponds to TRBD1 (5 bases). The V end was cut by 6 bases, the J end by 5 bases, with 17 bases between. This CDR3 has 14 amino acids. Germline-derived CDR1 and CDR2 are SNHLY and FYNNEI. CDR3: CASRRRQWVDEQYF. The CDR3 DNA reads as TGTGCCAGCAGACGCAGACAGTGGGTAGACGAGCAGTACTTC.

As to this clonotype: This may arise from a read error, as a much more abundant clone is one base away. It is likely a read error, because the conserved phenylalanine at the end of the CDR3 is missing. The V and J genes are TRBV11-2 and TRBJ1-1; 7 bases are a match to TRBD1. The V and J ends lost 3 bases and 0 bases, in that order; junction bases with no gene match: 7. The CDR3 length is 16 residues. Germline lookup yields CDR1 SGHAT and CDR2 FQNNGV. The DNA for the CDR3 is TGTGCCAGCAGCTTCCCGGGACAGAGATTGAACACTGAAGCTTTCTCT. This codes for CASSFPGQRLNTEAFS.

This clonotype was seen many times. The V and J genes are TRBV6-4 and TRBJ2-1, with 8 bases identical to TRBD2. The CDR3 has 15 amino acids. The junction had 4 bases not matched to a gene; V was cut back by 0 bases and J by 6 bases. The germline gives CDR1 MRHNA, CDR2 SNTAGT. The CDR3 nucleotides read TGTGCCAGCAGTGACTCTAGCGGGAACTCCAATGAGCAGTTCTTC. It specifies CASSDSSGNSNEQFF.

To note about this clonotype: This could be a read error, since a much larger clone is one nucleotide away. This rearrangement joins TRBV5-1 to TRBJ2-3; D call uncertain. The V and J ends lost 4 bases and 4 bases respectively, with 13 bases between them. Germline V CDR1 and CDR2: SGHRS, YFSETQ. This CDR3 is built from 14 residues. In nucleotides, the CDR3 is TGCGCCAGCAGCCGCGATGGCTTCGCAGATACGCAGTATTTT. Amino acid sequence: CASSRDGFADTQYF.

This clonotype occurred many times. The V gene is TRBV11-3, the J gene TRBJ2-5, with 13 bases lining up with TRBD2. The CDR3 is 17 amino acids. From germline, CDR1 is SGHNT and CDR2 YENEEA. The V and J ends lost 8 bases and 1 base, in that order; junction bases with no gene match: 10. CDR3: CASSLGLAGSTQETQYF. As DNA, the CDR3 is TGTGCCAGCTCCTTGGGACTAGCGGGGAGTACCCAAGAGACCCAGTACTTC.

On this clonotype itself: It may be a read error: a sequence one base away is much more abundant. The J gene is TRBJ2-2, the V gene TRBV12-3 or TRBV12-4, with D perhaps matching TRBD1 (5 bases). The CDR3 is 12 residues long. DNA for the CDR3: TGTGCCAACAGTCAGGGCTCCGGGGAGCTGTTTTTT. Its protein product is CANSQGSGELFF.

In this sample, this clonotype turned up a few times. V gene TRBV30 combines with J gene TRBJ1-5; D remains unclear. Trimming shortened V by 2 bases and J by 0 bases, and 11 bases separated the two germline ends. CDR3 length: 15 residues. CDR1 is GTSNPN, CDR2 SVGIG, per germline (reference sequence). The CDR3 bases are TGTGCCTGGAGTTCTAGGGATCATAGCAATCAGCCCCAGCATTTT. As protein: CAWSSRDHSNQPQHF.

This clonotype came up many times. This chain links TRBV7-6 with TRBJ2-7; possibly TRBD2 for D (5 bases). The CDR3 spans 14 residues. V lost 3 bases to trimming and J lost 0 bases, with 9 bases between them. Looked up from germline, CDR1 is SGHVS and CDR2 is FNYEAQ. The CDR3 DNA sequence: TGTGCCAGCAGCTTGGAGGTATCCTCCTACGAGCAGTACTTC. Translation: CASSLEVSSYEQYF.